The rows below give T cell receptor beta chains drawn from one sample of a study of blood T cell repertoires in COVID-19. The method was immunoSEQ multiplex PCR; TCRdb's version includes in-frame clones alone and lacks a portion of them. In the table there are 200,000 to 300,000 clones, 70% to 90% of which are singletons. Sequenced material: peripheral blood. These receptors all come from a woman between 55 and 75 years old with active or convalescent COVID-19. Both conserved end residues are part of each CDR3. The D gene is left open where the match is weak. Size values are once, few and many counts, or a class for expanded clones, and some rows have none.

clone size,V gene,CDR3 length,D gene,J gene,CDR3 DNA,CDR3 protein
-,TRBV2,16,-,TRBJ1-2,TGTGCCACGACCGGGGGGGGGTTTTCGGTCAACTATGGCTACACCTTC,CATTGGGFSVNYGYTF
-,TRBV6-5,15,-,TRBJ2-5,TGTGCCAGCAGTTACTCCCCGGGGTCACAAGAGACCCAGTACTTC,CASSYSPGSQETQYF
-,TRBV2,15,TRBD2,TRBJ2-7,TGTGCCAGCAGCTCAGGACTAGCGCAATCCTACGAGCAGTACTTC,CASSSGLAQSYEQYF
-,TRBV27,18,TRBD1,TRBJ1-5,TGTGCCAGCAGCCAACGGACAGGGGGTACGGATAGCAATCAGCCCCAGCATTTT,CASSQRTGGTDSNQPQHF
-,TRBV18,16,TRBD2,TRBJ2-1,TGTGCCAGCTCACCGGCGGGACTAGCGGGAGTAGGTGAGCAGTTCTTC,CASSPAGLAGVGEQFF
-,TRBV5-1,16,-,TRBJ2-3,TGCGCCAGCAGCTTGGCTACGGCCGGGGACACAGATACGCAGTATTTT,CASSLATAGDTDTQYF
-,TRBV19,13,-,TRBJ2-7,TGTGCCAGTAGTTCCCGGGACACCTACGAGCAGTACTTC,CASSSRDTYEQYF
-,TRBV6-2/TRBV6-3,16,-,TRBJ1-5,TGTGCCAGCAGTTACGAGACAGGAAATAGCAATCAGCCCCAGCATTTT,CASSYETGNSNQPQHF
-,TRBV6-2/TRBV6-3,17,TRBD1,TRBJ2-7,TGTGCCAGCAGCCCTGCGTTAGGGACAGGTGACTCCTACGAGCAGTACTTC,CASSPALGTGDSYEQYF
-,TRBV27,13,TRBD1,TRBJ2-3,TGTGCCAGCAGTACAGGGGTGACAGATACGCAGTATTTT,CASSTGVTDTQYF
-,TRBV3-1/TRBV3-2,18,TRBD2,TRBJ2-3,TGTGCCAGCAGCCACCTAGGGACTAGCGGGGTTAGCACAGATACGCAGTATTTT,CASSHLGTSGVSTDTQYF
once,TRBV7-2,15,TRBD2,TRBJ2-5,TGTGCCAGCAGCTTAGGACTAGCGGGGACAGAGACCCAGTACTTC,CASSLGLAGTETQYF
-,TRBV18,14,-,TRBJ2-3,TGTGCCAGCTCACCGGGAGGCGAAACAGATACGCAGTATTTT,CASSPGGETDTQYF
few,TRBV11-3,15,TRBD2,TRBJ2-2,TGTGCCAGCAGCCCACGGGGGGGAAACACCGGGGAGCTGTTTTTT,CASSPRGGNTGELFF
once,TRBV7-2,16,-,TRBJ2-2,TGTGCCAGCAGCTTACGGCTAGCTCCGAACACCGGGGAGCTGTTTTTT,CASSLRLAPNTGELFF
-,TRBV12-3/TRBV12-4,13,-,TRBJ1-1,TGTGCCAGCAGTTTATCAGGGTACACTGAAGCTTTCTTT,CASSLSGYTEAFF
-,TRBV11-2,15,-,TRBJ1-2,TGTGCCAGCAGTGTCGGTACGAGTGGAGGCTATGGCTACACCTTC,CASSVGTSGGYGYTF
-,TRBV3-1/TRBV3-2,17,TRBD1,TRBJ2-3,TGTGCCAGCAGCCAAGATGGTCCCCGACAGGGGCCAGATACGCAGTATTTT,CASSQDGPRQGPDTQYF
once,TRBV6-6,14,TRBD2,TRBJ2-1,TGTGCCAGCAAGGTTAGCGGGGGGCTCAATGAGCAGTTCTTC,CASKVSGGLNEQFF
-,TRBV4-1,17,TRBD2,TRBJ2-2,TGCGCCAGCAGCCAAGGGCCGGGAGGGCCTGTTGCCGGGGAGCTGTTTTTT,CASSQGPGGPVAGELFF
-,TRBV6-1,15,-,TRBJ2-5,TGTGCCAGCAGTGAAGCGGGGCAATTGGGAGAGACCCAGTACTTC,CASSEAGQLGETQYF
-,TRBV2,16,TRBD1,TRBJ2-1,TGTGCCAGCAGCCGTGAAATAACAGGGGATTACAATGAGCAGTTCTTC,CASSREITGDYNEQFF
-,TRBV27,16,-,TRBJ1-5,TGTGCCAGCAGGAAAACAGGGATCTATAGCAATCAGCCCCAGCATTTT,CASRKTGIYSNQPQHF
-,TRBV6-6,14,-,TRBJ1-4,TGTGCCAGCAACGGGGGGCAATATGGTGAAAAACTGTTTTTT,CASNGGQYGEKLFF
once,TRBV19,15,-,TRBJ2-3,TGTGCCAGTAGTACGACCAGGGGTGGCGGAGATACGCAGTATTTT,CASSTTRGGGDTQYF
-,TRBV2,14,TRBD1,TRBJ2-7,TGTGCCAGCAAGGACAGGTGGGCGGCGGTGGAGCAGTACTTC,CASKDRWAAVEQYF
-,TRBV19,17,TRBD1,TRBJ1-5,TGTGCCAGTAGTCCTGGGGCAGGGGGTAGTAGCAATCAGCCCCAGCATTTT,CASSPGAGGSSNQPQHF
-,TRBV2,13,TRBD1,TRBJ2-4,TGTGCCAGCAGTGGGACAGGGATAAACATTCAGTACTTC,CASSGTGINIQYF